This is a list of T cell receptor beta chains from one sample in a study of OX40 agonist ivuxolimab in advanced cancers. Assay: immunoSEQ multiplex PCR; the TCRdb copy retains only in-frame clones and omits some. This sample has approximately 47,000 clones, with 88% found just once. The source material was CD4+ or CD8+ T cells sorted from blood, sampled in a trial of the OX40 agonist ivuxolimab. The receptors were gathered from an adult with an advanced solid tumor such as melanoma, head and neck, liver or kidney cancer. CDR3s include the opening cysteine and the closing phenylalanine or tryptophan. Fields, in order: CDR3 DNA, CDR3 protein, clone size, V gene, J gene, D gene. The D gene is left open where the match is weak. Rows may omit the clone size; those that give it use once, few, many or a size class.

TGCGCCAGCAGCTTAAACCCCGACACCTCCTCTGGGGCCAACGTCCTGACTTTC	CASSLNPDTSSGANVLTF	NA	TRBV5-1	TRBJ2-6	NA
TGTGCCAGCAGCCCCCCAGGTATATATCTGAACACTGAAGCTTTCTTT	CASSPPGIYLNTEAFF	NA	TRBV9	TRBJ1-1	NA
TGTGCCAGCAGCTTGGCCAGGGAGTATAGGAACACCGGGGAGCTGTTTTTT	CASSLAREYRNTGELFF	NA	TRBV7-9	TRBJ2-2	NA
TGTGCCAGCTCACTCCAGAGGGACAATGAGCAGTTCTTC	CASSLQRDNEQFF	NA	TRBV18	TRBJ2-1	NA
TGTGCCAGCAGCGTAGATCGGGAGAAGGGGACCACCGGGGAGCTGTTTTTT	CASSVDREKGTTGELFF	NA	TRBV9	TRBJ2-2	NA
TGTGCCAGTAGTTCCCCCTCGCGGGAATACGAGCAGTACTTC	CASSSPSREYEQYF	NA	TRBV19	TRBJ2-7	NA
TGTGCCAGCAGTTTATCAGGGGTTGGCTATGGCTACACCTTC	CASSLSGVGYGYTF	NA	TRBV28	TRBJ1-2	NA
TGCGCCAGCAGCTTGGAGAGGACTGATTACAATGAGCAGTTCTTC	CASSLERTDYNEQFF	once	TRBV5-1	TRBJ2-1	NA
TGTGCCAGCAGCCGGGATAGCGGGATCTACGAGCAGTACTTC	CASSRDSGIYEQYF	NA	TRBV4-2	TRBJ2-7	TRBD2
TGTGCCAGCAGCTCCCCGAATCAAGGAACCGGGGAGCTGTTTTTT	CASSSPNQGTGELFF	NA	TRBV11-2	TRBJ2-2	NA
TGTGCCAGCAGCTTAGCGCGAGTAGCTACCCTGGAGGAGACCCAGTACTTC	CASSLARVATLEETQYF	NA	TRBV7-9	TRBJ2-5	NA
TGTGCTAGTGGTTTTAATCGGCGGGATGAGGAGCAGTTCTTC	CASGFNRRDEEQFF	NA	TRBV12-5	TRBJ2-1	NA
TGTGCCAGCAGTCCTAGCCCAGCGTTACTTTACGAGCAGTACTTC	CASSPSPALLYEQYF	NA	TRBV7-9	TRBJ2-7	NA
TGTGCCAGCAGCTTAGAGGTCGTCGGGCCGGCCCAGTACTTC	CASSLEVVGPAQYF	once	TRBV7-9	TRBJ2-5	NA
TGTGCCACCAGCAGAGATAACGGCAGGGCCGTCCAAGAGACCCAGTACTTC	CATSRDNGRAVQETQYF	NA	TRBV15	TRBJ2-5	NA
TGTGCCAGCAGTCCAGGACAGGGATGGACTGAAGCTTTCTTT	CASSPGQGWTEAFF	once	TRBV27	TRBJ1-1	TRBD1
TGTGCCAGCAGCAGAGGTACAGGGATCACTTCCTACAATGAGCAGTTCTTC	CASSRGTGITSYNEQFF	NA	TRBV7-2	TRBJ2-1	NA
TGTGCTAGTGGTCTAGACCAAAGCGGAGATACGCAGTATTTT	CASGLDQSGDTQYF	NA	TRBV12-5	TRBJ2-3	NA
TGCGCCAGCAGCTCCGGTGGGGGCTCCTACAATGAGCAGTTCTTC	CASSSGGGSYNEQFF	NA	TRBV5-1	TRBJ2-1	NA
TGTGCCAGCAGCCAGACTAGTCGAGAGACCCAGTACTTC	CASSQTSRETQYF	NA	TRBV9	TRBJ2-5	NA
TGCAGCGTTGAGCGGGATTTATCCACAGATACGCAGTATTTT	CSVERDLSTDTQYF	NA	TRBV29-1	TRBJ2-3	NA
TGCGCCAGCAGCTTGACTAGCGGGAGTTTCAATGAGCAGTTCTTC	CASSLTSGSFNEQFF	NA	TRBV5-1	TRBJ2-1	TRBD2
TGTGCCAGCAGTCCCCTAGAGGACAGGCCCAATGGCTACACCTTC	CASSPLEDRPNGYTF	NA	TRBV6-5	TRBJ1-2	TRBD1
TGTGCCAGCAGTTTACAGGGGTCGGACACTGAAGCTTTCTTT	CASSLQGSDTEAFF	medium-sized	TRBV27	TRBJ1-1	NA
TGCGCCAGCAGTCAAGAGAGCGCGGGAGAGACCCAGTACTTC	CASSQESAGETQYF	NA	TRBV4-3	TRBJ2-5	NA
TGCGCCAGCAGCTTGGCAACAAGGACTAGCCCAAGGGAAAAAGCCTACGAGCAGTACTTC	CASSLATRTSPREKAYEQYF	NA	TRBV5-1	TRBJ2-7	TRBD2
TGTGCCAGCAGTAGGAACTGGGACAGCTACGAGCAGTACTTC	CASSRNWDSYEQYF	NA	TRBV27	TRBJ2-7	TRBD1
TGCGCCAGCAGTCACGGGACAGGGCTACTTAGCAATCAGCCCCAGCATTTT	CASSHGTGLLSNQPQHF	NA	TRBV23-1	TRBJ1-5	TRBD1
TGTGCCAGCTCAGTGGACGGAACCTATGGCTACACCTTC	CASSVDGTYGYTF	once	TRBV18	TRBJ1-2	NA
TGTGCCAGTACACCAGATACGCAGTATTTT	CASTPDTQYF	NA	TRBV27	TRBJ2-3	NA
TGTGCCAGCAGCTTGCGTCGGGAGGGCCCCGATACGCAGTATTTT	CASSLRREGPDTQYF	NA	TRBV5-4	TRBJ2-3	TRBD2
TGTGCCTGGAGTGTATTACTGAACACTGAAGCTTTCTTT	CAWSVLLNTEAFF	once	TRBV30	TRBJ1-1	NA
TGCGCCAGCAGTGACTTTGGGACGGGGAAGAATGAGCAGTTCTTC	CASSDFGTGKNEQFF	once	TRBV10-2	TRBJ2-1	NA
TGTGCCAGCAGCTTATATCCGCCCGGGGAGCTGTTTTTT	CASSLYPPGELFF	NA	TRBV7-6	TRBJ2-2	NA
TGTGCCAGCAGCTTAGGAGGGGCCGGGGCGAACAATGAGCAGTTCTTC	CASSLGGAGANNEQFF	NA	TRBV7-9	TRBJ2-1	NA
TGCAGCGTTGGGGCAGCCCAAGAGACCCAGTACTTC	CSVGAAQETQYF	NA	TRBV29-1	TRBJ2-5	NA
TGTGCCAGCAGTGTCGGGGTAGGGACAGGGGCTGGCGTGCAGTTCTTC	CASSVGVGTGAGVQFF	NA	TRBV6-1	TRBJ2-1	TRBD1
TGTGCCAGCAGCGGAGGGAGTACGGGACAGATTCACACCGGGGAGCTGTTTTTT	CASSGGSTGQIHTGELFF	NA	TRBV9	TRBJ2-2	TRBD1
TGTGCCACCAGCAGAGGTCCGGGACAGGGGGCAGATACGCAGTATTTT	CATSRGPGQGADTQYF	NA	TRBV15	TRBJ2-3	TRBD1
TGTGCCAGCGAACAGGGGCACGGGGAGCTGTTTTTT	CASEQGHGELFF	NA	TRBV5-5	TRBJ2-2	TRBD1
TGTGCCAGCAGTCACTGGACTAGCGGGAGAGGTGAGCAGTACTTC	CASSHWTSGRGEQYF	NA	TRBV27	TRBJ2-7	TRBD2
TGTGCCAGCAGCTACCTAGCGGGGAGTGGCAATGAGCAGTTCTTC	CASSYLAGSGNEQFF	NA	TRBV11-2	TRBJ2-1	TRBD2
TGTGCCAGCAGTTATGGTCGAGGGGGCAATGAAAAACTGTTTTTT	CASSYGRGGNEKLFF	few	TRBV6-5	TRBJ1-4	TRBD1
TGTGCCATCCCGCGGTTGGGCACTGAAGCTTTCTTT	CAIPRLGTEAFF	NA	TRBV10-3	TRBJ1-1	NA
TGCAGCCCGGCGGGCCAGTGCAATCAGCCCCAGCATTTT	CSPAGQCNQPQHF	once	TRBV29-1	TRBJ1-5	NA
TGTGCCAGTGCCCCTGACAGGGCCGGAGGCAATCAGCCCCAGCATTTT	CASAPDRAGGNQPQHF	NA	TRBV19	TRBJ1-5	TRBD1
TGTGCCAGCTCACCACCCTACGGGAGGGAAAAACTGTTTTTT	CASSPPYGREKLFF	NA	TRBV18	TRBJ1-4	NA
TGTGCCAGCAGCTTAGCGCGCGGCCCCCCGGGGCAAGAGACCCAGTACTTC	CASSLARGPPGQETQYF	NA	TRBV7-9	TRBJ2-5	NA
TGCGCCAGCAGCAGGACCGCTGCAACTAATGAAAAACTGTTTTTT	CASSRTAATNEKLFF	NA	TRBV5-1	TRBJ1-4	NA
TGTGCCAGTAGTATCATGGAGGGGGATCGAGGCTACACCTTC	CASSIMEGDRGYTF	NA	TRBV19	TRBJ1-2	NA
TGTGCCAGCAGCCTCGAAAACAGGGGATCTGAAGCTTTCTTT	CASSLENRGSEAFF	NA	TRBV5-5	TRBJ1-1	TRBD1
TGCAGCGTCCGTACCCCGGGACAGGCGATCCATGGCTACACCTTC	CSVRTPGQAIHGYTF	NA	TRBV29-1	TRBJ1-2	TRBD1
TGCGCCAGCAGCTTGGGACAGGGGTTCTACGAGCAGTACTTC	CASSLGQGFYEQYF	NA	TRBV5-1	TRBJ2-7	TRBD1